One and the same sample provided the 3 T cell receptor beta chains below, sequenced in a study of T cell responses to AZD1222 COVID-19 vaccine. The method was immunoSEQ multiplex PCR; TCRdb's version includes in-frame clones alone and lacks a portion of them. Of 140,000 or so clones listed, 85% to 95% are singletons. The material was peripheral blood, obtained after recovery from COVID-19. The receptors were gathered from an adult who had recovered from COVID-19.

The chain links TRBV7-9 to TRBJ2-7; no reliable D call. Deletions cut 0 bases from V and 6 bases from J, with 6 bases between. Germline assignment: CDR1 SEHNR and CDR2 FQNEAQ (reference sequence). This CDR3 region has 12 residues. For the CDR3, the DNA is TGTGCCAGCAGCTTAGCGTACGGCGAGCAGTACTTC. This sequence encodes CASSLAYGEQYF.

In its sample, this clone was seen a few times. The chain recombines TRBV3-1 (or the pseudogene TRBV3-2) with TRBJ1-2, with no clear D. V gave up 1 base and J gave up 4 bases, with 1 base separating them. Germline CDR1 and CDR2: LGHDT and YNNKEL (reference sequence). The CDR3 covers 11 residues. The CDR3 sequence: CASSQGYGYTF. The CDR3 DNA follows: TGTGCCAGCAGCCAAGGCTATGGCTACACCTTC.

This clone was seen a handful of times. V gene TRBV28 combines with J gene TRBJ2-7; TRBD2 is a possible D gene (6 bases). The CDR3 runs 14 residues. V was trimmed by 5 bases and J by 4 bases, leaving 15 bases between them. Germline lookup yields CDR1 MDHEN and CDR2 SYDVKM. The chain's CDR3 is CASSPPTSRYEQYF. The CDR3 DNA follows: TGTGCCAGCAGTCCCCCGACTAGTCGGTACGAGCAGTACTTC.